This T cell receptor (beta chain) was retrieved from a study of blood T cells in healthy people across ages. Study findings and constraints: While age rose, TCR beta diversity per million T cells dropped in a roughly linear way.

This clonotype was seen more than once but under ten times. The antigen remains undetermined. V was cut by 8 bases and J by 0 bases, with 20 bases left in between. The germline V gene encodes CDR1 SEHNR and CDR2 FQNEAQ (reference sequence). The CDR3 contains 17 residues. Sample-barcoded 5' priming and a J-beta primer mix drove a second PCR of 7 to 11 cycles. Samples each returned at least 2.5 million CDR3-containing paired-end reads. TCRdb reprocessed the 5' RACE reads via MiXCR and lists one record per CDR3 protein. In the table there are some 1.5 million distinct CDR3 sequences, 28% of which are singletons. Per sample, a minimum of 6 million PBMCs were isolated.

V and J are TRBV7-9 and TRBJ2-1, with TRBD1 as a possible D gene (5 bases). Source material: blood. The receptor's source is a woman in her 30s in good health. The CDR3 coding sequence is TGTGCCAGCGGCCAGACTGGGGCGCTCAACTCCTACAATGAGCAGTTCTTC. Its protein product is CASGQTGALNSYNEQFF.